The 14 T cell receptor beta chains below all came from one sample that was sequenced in a study of blood T cell repertoires in COVID-19. The protocol was immunoSEQ multiplex PCR, while the TCRdb copy is restricted to in-frame clones and leaves out a portion. The sample holds around 100,000 clones, 75% to 95% seen once. The sequenced sample was peripheral blood. These receptors all come from a human donor in a cohort sampled during active COVID-19.

The DNA of the CDR3 is TGTGCCAGCAGCGGCCATAGCAATCAGCCCCAGCATTTT. Translating it yields CASSGHSNQPQHF. The rearrangement links TRBV21-1 to TRBJ1-5; the table's D call, TRBD1, has no DNA check behind it. TRBV21-1 has pseudogene status. The CDR3 has 13 amino acids.

The chain recombines TRBV19 with TRBJ2-2; a possible D gene is TRBD2 (5 bases). V was cut by 7 bases and J by 3 bases, with 18 bases left in between. The CDR3 totals 16 residues. Germline lookup yields CDR1 LNHDA and CDR2 SQIVND (reference sequence). This CDR3 is CASIDGVKGDTGELFF. Here the CDR3 DNA reads TGTGCCAGTATTGATGGGGTAAAGGGAGACACCGGGGAGCTGTTTTTT.

The rearrangement uses TRBV3-1 (or the pseudogene TRBV3-2) and TRBJ2-1; D possibly corresponds to TRBD2 (7 bases). Germline CDR1 is LGHDT and CDR2 is YNNKEL (reference sequence). With 3 bases removed from V and 7 bases from J, the gap between germline ends came to 13 bases. This CDR3 is 14 amino acids long. CDR3 bases: TGTGCCAGCAGCCACAAGGGAGGGGGGAATGAGCAGTTCTTC. It encodes CASSHKGGGNEQFF.

The chain is built from TRBV6-1 and TRBJ2-6; D is unclear. Trimming cost V 3 bases and J 2 bases, with 5 bases left between them. In germline, CDR1 is MNHNS, CDR2 SASEGT. This CDR3 comprises 14 residues. CDR3 coding DNA: TGTGCCAGCAGTGACCTAACTGGGGCCAACGTCCTGACTTTC. Residues: CASSDLTGANVLTF.

This chain connects TRBV5-1 to TRBJ1-1, with D maybe TRBD1 (6 bases). This CDR3 contains 15 residues. Looked up from germline, CDR1 is SGHRS and CDR2 is YFSETQ. Trimming took 2 bases from V and 1 from J, leaving 12 bases between them. The DNA for the CDR3 is TGCGCCAGCAGCTTAACAGGGAGTGGGAACACTGAAGCTTTCTTT. It codes for CASSLTGSGNTEAFF.

The CDR3, as DNA: TGTGCCAGCAGCGTATCAGGGGTCCCAACCTACGAGCAGTACTTC. Translating it yields CASSVSGVPTYEQYF. The chain couples TRBV9 to TRBJ2-7, with D perhaps TRBD1 (6 bases). Germline CDR1 reads SGDLS; CDR2 reads YYNGEE. V lost 1 base and J 2 bases, leaving 13 bases between the germline ends. The CDR3 runs to 15 residues.

This chain connects TRBV19 to TRBJ2-7; possibly TRBD1 for D (5 bases). This CDR3 contains 15 residues. CDR1 and CDR2 (germline): LNHDA, SQIVND (reference sequence). Between the trimmed V and J ends, which lost 3 bases and 0 bases, there was a span of 12 bases. This chain's CDR3 is CASSIGHTNSYEQYF. The CDR3 DNA sequence: TGTGCCAGTAGTATCGGACACACGAACTCCTACGAGCAGTACTTC.

This clone has only one observation. The chain uses TRBV7-9 and TRBJ2-1; TRBD2 matches at 9 bases. Germline CDR1 and CDR2: SEHNR and FQNEAQ (reference sequence). CDR3 size: 19 residues. Germline trimming cut 3 bases from V and 5 bases from J; bases unmatched to any gene: 17. CDR3 sequence reads: CASSFLGTSPNKIDNEQFF. CDR3 nucleotides: TGTGCCAGCAGCTTCCTCGGGACTAGCCCAAACAAAATTGACAATGAGCAGTTCTTC.

J is TRBJ2-7 and V is TRBV6-5; tentative D call: TRBD2 (6 bases). This CDR3 spans 15 amino acids. Germline CDR1 is MNHEY and CDR2 is SVGAGI. Trimming took 2 bases from V and 2 from J, leaving 13 bases between them. CDR3 nucleotide sequence: TGTGCCAGCAGTTACCGGTTTGGGGGGACCTACGAGCAGTACTTC. This encodes CASSYRFGGTYEQYF.

This rearrangement joins TRBV6-5 to TRBJ2-1; possible D gene TRBD1, 5 bases. Trimming pared 0 bases from V and 8 bases from J, leaving 14 bases between. CDR3 length: 15 amino acids. Per the germline V gene, CDR1 is MNHEY and CDR2 is SVGAGI. CDR3 in amino acids: CASSYSRVEFYEQFF. Written as DNA, the CDR3 is TGTGCCAGCAGTTACTCCAGGGTTGAGTTCTATGAGCAGTTCTTC.

The gene calls are TRBV27 and TRBJ1-4; TRBD1 is a possible D gene (5 bases). This CDR3 spans 14 amino acids. Germline V lookup: CDR1 MNHEY, CDR2 SMNVEV (reference sequence). V shed 5 bases and J shed 5 bases, with 12 bases lying between them. This CDR3 reads CASSPGGENEKLFF. The CDR3 DNA reads as TGTGCCAGCAGTCCTGGGGGGGAAAATGAAAAACTGTTTTTT.

The chain joins TRBV14 to TRBJ2-7, with 7 nucleotides matching TRBD2. The V gene end was trimmed by 1 base and the J gene end by 5 bases; junction bases not matched to a gene: 11. Germline V gene data show CDR1 as SGHDN and CDR2 as FVKESK. The CDR3 is 16 residues long. Written as DNA, the CDR3 is TGTGCCAGCAGCCAAGTATTCGGACTAGTCCACGACGAGCAGTACTTC. It codes for CASSQVFGLVHDEQYF.

The gene calls are TRBV29-1 and TRBJ2-2; TRBD1 is a possible D gene (7 bases). The CDR3 runs to 13 residues. V was trimmed by 4 bases and J by 7 bases, leaving 13 bases between them. The germline V gene encodes CDR1 SQVTM and CDR2 ANQGSEA. The CDR3 loop is CSVVRDRGGELFF. CDR3 sequence (DNA): TGCAGCGTTGTGCGGGACAGAGGCGGGGAGCTGTTTTTT.

The chain joins TRBV5-4 to TRBJ1-4; D perhaps matches TRBD1 (5 bases). Germline CDR1 SGHNT, CDR2 YYREEE (reference sequence). The CDR3 has 14 residues. Trimming took off 3 bases at V and 3 bases at J, with 9 bases between the two ends. CDR3 DNA: TGTGCCAGCAGCTCAGGGAGGGCTAATGAAAAACTGTTTTTT. Its translation: CASSSGRANEKLFF.